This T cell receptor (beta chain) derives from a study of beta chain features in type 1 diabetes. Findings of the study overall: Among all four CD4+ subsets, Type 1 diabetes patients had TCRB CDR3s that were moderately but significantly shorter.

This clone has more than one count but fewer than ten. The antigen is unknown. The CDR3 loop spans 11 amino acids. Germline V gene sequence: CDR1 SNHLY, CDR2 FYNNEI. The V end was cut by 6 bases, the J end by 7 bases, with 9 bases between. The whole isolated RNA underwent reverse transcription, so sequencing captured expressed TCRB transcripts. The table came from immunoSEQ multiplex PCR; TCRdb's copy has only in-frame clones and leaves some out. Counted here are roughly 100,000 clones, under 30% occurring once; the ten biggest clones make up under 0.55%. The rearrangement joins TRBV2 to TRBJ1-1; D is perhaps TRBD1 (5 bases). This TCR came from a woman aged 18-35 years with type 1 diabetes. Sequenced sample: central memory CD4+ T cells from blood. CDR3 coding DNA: TGTGCCAGCAGCAGTGACAGTGAAGCTTTCTTT. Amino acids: CASSSDSEAFF.